The source of this T cell receptor beta chain is a study of cytomegalovirus exposure and HLA in healthy donors. V lost 1 base, J lost 10 bases, and 11 bases lay in between. There are 13 residues in the CDR3. The V gene's germline CDR1 is LNHNV and CDR2 YYDKDF (reference sequence). The PCR ran on 60 Vbeta and 13 Jbeta primers. Assay: immunoSEQ multiplex PCR; the TCRdb copy retains only in-frame clones and omits some. Of fewer than 200,000 clones listed, around three quarters were seen once; the top ten hold 2.1%. Note on this clone: Its cognate antigen is unknown.

Findings and limits, study-wide: Serostatus for CMV was the only available immune exposure information. Data from an earlier analysis indicated that most TCR beta V segments were productive either about 90% or about 30% of the time. DRB1 had the most TCR associations and HLA-C the fewest, a later analysis found, with rates varying by HLA locus. A few chains linked to CMV were shown in vitro to be specific for CMV antigens.

This receptor was taken from a man in his forties in good health and CMV-seronegative. The chain uses TRBV15 and TRBJ2-1, with no clear D. Material for sequencing was PBMCs. The CDR3 here is CATSRVNFPEQFF. CDR3 nucleotides: TGTGCCACCAGCAGAGTGAACTTTCCGGAGCAGTTCTTC.